The 16 T cell receptor beta chains below all came from one sample that was sequenced in a study of T-cell reconstitution after alpha-beta-depleted transplantation in children. The TCRbeta library incorporated unique molecular identifiers. TCRdb used MiXCR to reprocess the PCR reads, holding one entry per CDR3 protein. The sample records approximately 99,000 distinct CDR3 sequences, about 6.4% being singletons. Sequencing was performed on PBMCs, mostly from graft donor cells, taken 360 days after TCRalphabeta/CD19-depleted stem cell transplant. These receptors were obtained from a male patient aged 2 to 9 who had a stem cell transplant for acute lymphoblastic leukemia, so the T cells may come from the graft donor.

This clonotype was found many times. CDR3 in amino acids: CASGMDGDWNTGELFF. DNA for the CDR3: TGTGCTAGTGGTATGGACGGGGACTGGAACACCGGGGAGCTGTTTTTT. The chain couples TRBV12-5 to TRBJ2-2; D is perhaps TRBD2 (6 bases). Trimming shortened V by 5 bases and J by 1 base, and 14 bases separated the two germline ends. This CDR3 has 16 amino acids. Germline V gives CDR1 LGHNT, CDR2 FRNRAP.

This rearrangement joins TRBV6-1 to TRBJ2-5; 8 bases align to TRBD2. The germline V gene encodes CDR1 MNHNS and CDR2 SASEGT. The ends lost 8 bases at V and 1 base at J; junction bases unmatched: 12. CDR3 size: 16 residues. DNA for the CDR3: TGTGCCAGCTCCCCTAGGAACGGGGGGGTCCAAGAGACCCAGTACTTC. Protein: CASSPRNGGVQETQYF.

The chain employs TRBV6-2 or TRBV6-3 and TRBJ2-7, with a weak D call TRBD2 (6 bases). Germline loops: CDR1 MNHEY, CDR2 SVGEGT. The CDR3 loop spans 14 amino acids. Trimming left V 5 bases short and J 7 bases short, with 18 bases between. The CDR3 reads CASSGLARLREQYF. In nucleotides, the CDR3 is TGTGCCAGCAGTGGGCTAGCGCGCCTACGGGAGCAGTACTTC.

This clonotype was seen more than once but under ten times. The CDR3 loop is CASRQRSSGTTEAFF. The DNA of the CDR3 is TGTGCCAGCAGACAGCGGAGTTCGGGAACGACTGAAGCTTTCTTT. This rearrangement joins TRBV27 to TRBJ1-1; D gene ambiguous. The CDR3 has 15 amino acids. Germline V gene sequence: CDR1 MNHEY, CDR2 SMNVEV (reference sequence). Deletions cut 6 bases from V and 5 bases from J, with 19 bases between.

The DNA for the CDR3 is TGTGCCAGCAGCTTAGGGGGCCCTTTCAGCTCCTACGAGCAGTACTTC. Translation gives CASSLGGPFSSYEQYF. The chain uses TRBV7-6 and TRBJ2-7, with D maybe TRBD1 (5 bases). The V end lost 1 base, the J end lost 0 bases, and 13 bases lay between the germline ends. This CDR3 comprises 16 residues. CDR1 and CDR2 from the germline V gene are SGHVS and FNYEAQ.

Ten or more counts support this clonotype. V is TRBV20-1 and J is TRBJ2-4, with D perhaps TRBD2 (6 bases). The germline V gene has CDR1 DFQATT and CDR2 SNEGSKA (reference sequence). CDR3 length: 15 amino acids. Trimming shortened V by 0 bases and J by 4 bases, and 13 bases separated the two germline ends. CDR3 residues: CSARDRGTAKNIQYF. In nucleotides, the CDR3 is TGCAGTGCTAGAGATCGAGGGACTGCAAAAAACATTCAGTACTTC.

The V call is TRBV20-1, the J call TRBJ2-7; the match to TRBD2 covers 8 bases. The CDR3 spans 11 residues. Germline V gene data show CDR1 as DFQATT and CDR2 as SNEGSKA (reference sequence). Trimming took 8 bases from V and 7 from J; bases not matched to a gene: 7. The CDR3, as DNA: TGCAGTTCGGGGGGGGCGGGAGAGCAGTACTTC. Translated, it gives CSSGGAGEQYF.

In this sample, this clonotype turned up many times. This chain links TRBV27 with TRBJ2-7; 8 nucleotides agree with TRBD1. Germline V gene data show CDR1 as MNHEY and CDR2 as SMNVEV (reference sequence). V lost 8 bases, J lost 3 bases, and 3 bases stayed unmatched. The CDR3 runs to 12 residues. As DNA, the CDR3 is TGTGCCAGCGGGACAGGCCTCTACGAGCAGTACTTC. Residues: CASGTGLYEQYF.

Ten or more counts support this clonotype. The J gene is TRBJ2-2, the V gene TRBV9, with 7 bases that match TRBD1. Germline assignment: CDR1 SGDLS and CDR2 YYNGEE. The length of the CDR3 is 15 residues. V lost 4 bases to trimming and J lost 4 bases; unmatched junction nucleotides: 7. The CDR3 sequence: CASSPQGVGTGELFF. CDR3 nucleotide sequence: TGTGCCAGCAGCCCGCAGGGGGTCGGCACCGGGGAGCTGTTTTTT.

In its sample, this clonotype was seen a few times. The chain recombines TRBV28 with TRBJ2-5, with D tentatively TRBD1 (6 bases). Trimming took off 3 bases at V and 3 bases at J, with 11 bases between the two ends. The CDR3 is made up of 14 amino acids. CDR1 is MDHEN, CDR2 SYDVKM, per germline. The CDR3 sequence is CASSLEQGEETQYF. CDR3 sequence (DNA): TGTGCCAGCAGTTTGGAACAGGGAGAAGAGACCCAGTACTTC.

The table lists this clonotype with many counts. The chain carries TRBV6-5 and TRBJ2-2; 9 bases match TRBD1. This CDR3 is 15 amino acids long. Germline trimming cut 0 bases from V and 7 bases from J; bases unmatched to any gene: 3. Germline lookup yields CDR1 MNHEY and CDR2 SVGAGI. CDR3 nucleotide sequence: TGTGCCAGCAGTTACTCGACAGGGGGAATCGGGGAGCTGTTTTTT. Amino acid sequence: CASSYSTGGIGELFF.

This clonotype was seen many times. V is TRBV11-2 and J is TRBJ2-1; D gene ambiguous. V was shortened by 8 bases and J by 6 bases, with 17 bases between the two germline ends. CDR1 is SGHAT and CDR2 is FQNNGV in the germline V gene. The CDR3 length is 14 residues. The CDR3 coding sequence is TGTGCCAGCGCGCCTCTACGGCAATCCAATGAGCAGTTCTTC. This gives the protein CASAPLRQSNEQFF.

This clonotype was detected ten times or more. The chain joins TRBV12-3 or TRBV12-4 to TRBJ2-2; D unresolved. The CDR3 length is 11 residues. Trimming removed 4 bases at V and 6 bases at J, with 3 bases between. The CDR3 DNA follows: TGTGCCAGCAGTTGGGCCGGGGAGCTGTTTTTT. It codes for CASSWAGELFF.

The rearrangement links TRBV7-3 to TRBJ2-7, with 7 nucleotides matching TRBD1. The CDR3 runs to 15 residues. Germline assignment: CDR1 SGHTA and CDR2 FQGTGA. With 5 bases clipped from V and 4 bases from J, the junction kept 11 bases outside the gene matches. This CDR3 reads CASSPLTGAPYEQYF. Written as DNA, the CDR3 is TGTGCCAGCAGCCCATTAACAGGGGCCCCATACGAGCAGTACTTC. The whole variable domain, filled in from reference TRBV7-3 and TRBJ2-7, reads GAGVSQTPSNKVTEKGKYVELRCDPISGHTALYWYRQSLGQGPEFLIYFQGTGAADDSGLPNDRFFAVRPEGSVSTLKIQRTERGDSAVYLCASSPLTGAPYEQYFGPGTRLTVT.

This clonotype has a count of ten or more. The chain joins TRBV28 to TRBJ1-5; 9 nucleotides agree with TRBD1. The CDR3 spans 20 residues. V gave up 6 bases and J gave up 0 bases; unmatched junction bases: 18. Germline V gene sequence: CDR1 MDHEN, CDR2 SYDVKM. The CDR3 loop reads CASSHPYRQGVGDSNQPQHF. CDR3 bases: TGTGCCAGCAGCCACCCGTACCGACAGGGGGTTGGTGATAGCAATCAGCCCCAGCATTTT. The whole variable domain, filled in from reference TRBV28 and TRBJ1-5, reads DVKVTQSSRYLVKRTGEKVFLECVQDMDHENMFWYRQDPGLGLRLIYFSYDVKMKEKGDIPEGYSVSREKKERFSLILESASTNQTSMYLCASSHPYRQGVGDSNQPQHFGDGTRLSIL.

This clonotype was seen only a few times. The CDR3 loop is CHAARANTEAFF. The CDR3 nucleotides are TGCCATGCGGCCAGAGCGAACACTGAAGCTTTCTTT. The chain carries TRBV20-1 and TRBJ1-1; D gene uncertain. The length of the CDR3 is 12 residues. Germline V lookup: CDR1 DFQATT, CDR2 SNEGSKA (reference sequence).